This T cell receptor (beta chain) emerged from a study of PD-L1 blockade in urothelial cancer. The CDR3 spans 13 residues. The V gene end was trimmed by 5 bases and the J gene end by 3 bases; junction bases not matched to a gene: 1. Germline V gives CDR1 WNHNN, CDR2 SYGVQD (reference sequence). TCRdb keeps only in-frame clones here, not all; method: immunoSEQ multiplex PCR. This table has approximately 94,000 clones, roughly 87% appearing once. The time point was: pretreatment peripheral blood. This sequence joins TRBV10-1 and TRBJ2-7, with 10 nucleotides matching TRBD1. The source was PBMCs, collected around atezolizumab (anti-PD-L1) treatment. The sequence was obtained from a man aged 60-69 years with urothelial cancer. CDR3 nucleotide sequence: TGCGCCAGCAGTCGGGACAGGGGCTACGAGCAGTACTTC. Translating gives CASSRDRGYEQYF.